This T cell receptor beta chain was profiled in a study of regulatory T cells in long-lasting Graves disease. CDR3-region Arm-PCR and iRepertoire HTBI primers produced the TCR beta libraries. Via MiXCR, TCRdb re-called the multiplex PCR reads, giving one row per CDR3 protein. The table shows approximately 400,000 distinct CDR3 sequences, with about 15% occurring only once. Noted time point: newly diagnosed GD, antithyroid drugs for less than 3 months. After RNA was extracted from PBMCs, the TCR library was made from it. Trimming at V came to 7 bases and at J to 9 bases, leaving 11 bases not matched to a gene. CDR3 size: 14 residues. Germline CDR1 LGHNT, CDR2 FRNRAP. This sample also belongs to another study, concerning T cells in Graves' hyperthyroidism and ophthalmopathy. Per that study: Prediction of ophthalmopathy progression came a median 6.5 months pre-onset.

This chain uses TRBV12-5 with TRBJ2-1, with TRBD2 matching over 8 bases. Specimen: peripheral blood mononuclear cells (PBMCs), collected at new diagnosis, from a patient treated with antithyroid drugs. This receptor was obtained from a woman under 40 with Graves disease. The CDR3 is CASAIGLATPEQFF. The CDR3 nucleotides read TGTGCTAGTGCCATAGGACTAGCAACCCCTGAGCAGTTCTTC.